This record concerns one T cell receptor (beta chain) sequence. Trimming pared 3 bases from V and 11 bases from J, leaving 14 bases between. CDR1 is SGHDT and CDR2 is YYEEEE in the germline V gene. This CDR3 has 12 amino acids. These data belong to a study of T cell changes during pregnancy in multiple sclerosis. Some clones are missing from TCRdb's copy, which holds only in-frame ones; the method was immunoSEQ multiplex PCR. The sample records about 30,000 clones, approximately 90% being singletons. This sequence joins TRBV5-6 and TRBJ1-1, with D unclear. This material consisted of peripheral blood, taken in the second trimester of pregnancy. The source is a female donor in good health, enrolled as a control in a pregnancy study. CDR3 DNA: TGTGCCAGCAGCTACGTGTCAGGACTCGCTTTCTTT. Its translation is CASSYVSGLAFF.